One sample yielded the 26 T cell receptor beta chains listed below, sequenced in a study of T cell responses to AZD1222 COVID-19 vaccine. Libraries were prepared by immunoSEQ multiplex PCR; TCRdb keeps only in-frame clonotypes and omits some of them. The data hold more than 95,000 clones, with less than 95% observed a single time. This sample comprised peripheral blood, obtained on day 0 of MenACWY control vaccination. The receptors come from an adult in good health.

The V call is TRBV9, the J call TRBJ1-1; tentatively, D is TRBD1 (5 bases). Germline values: CDR1 SGDLS, CDR2 YYNGEE. Trimming removed 4 bases from V and 1 base from J, with 14 bases in between. The CDR3 runs 15 residues. CDR3 bases: TGTGCCAGCAGCCGCCAATCGGGGGGGAACACTGAAGCTTTCTTT. Its protein is CASSRQSGGNTEAFF. Using reference TRBV9 and TRBJ1-1 for the parts outside the CDR3, the full variable domain is DSGVTQTPKHLITATGQRVTLRCSPRSGDLSVYWYQQSLDQGLQFLIQYYNGEERAKGNILERFSAQQFPDLHSELNLSSLELGDSALYFCASSRQSGGNTEAFFGQGTRLTVV.

CDR3: CASSPHFYRLETQYF. The CDR3 bases are TGTGCCAGCAGCCCTCACTTCTATAGACTGGAGACCCAGTACTTC. The V and J genes are TRBV5-6 and TRBJ2-5; D uncertain. The germline CDR1 and CDR2 sequences are SGHDT and YYEEEE. CDR3 length: 15 residues. The V gene lost 4 bases and the J gene lost 5 bases, with 18 bases spanning the gap.

The rearrangement uses TRBV28 and TRBJ1-3; 8 nucleotides agree with TRBD1. The CDR3 is made up of 16 amino acids. Per the germline V gene, CDR1 is MDHEN and CDR2 is SYDVKM. V gave up 2 bases and J gave up 4 bases; unmatched junction bases: 7. In DNA form, the CDR3 reads TGTGCCAGCAGTTTACCGCCCGGGACAGGAGGAAACACCATATATTTT. It codes for CASSLPPGTGGNTIYF. The entire variable domain, with the rest obtained from reference TRBV28 and TRBJ1-3, is as follows: DVKVTQSSRYLVKRTGEKVFLECVQDMDHENMFWYRQDPGLGLRLIYFSYDVKMKEKGDIPEGYSVSREKKERFSLILESASTNQTSMYLCASSLPPGTGGNTIYFGEGSWLTVV.

The chain joins TRBV5-4 to TRBJ1-1; D unclear. V was pared by 5 bases and J by 3 bases, with 11 bases between. The CDR3 totals 13 residues. In germline, CDR1 is SGHNT, CDR2 YYREEE (reference sequence). The CDR3 sequence is CASSPQRHTEAFF. The CDR3 DNA reads TGTGCCAGCAGTCCACAGAGACACACTGAAGCTTTCTTT.

The chain links TRBV6-2 or TRBV6-3 to TRBJ2-3; D is unclear. CDR1 and CDR2 (germline): MNHEY, SVGEGT. The length of the CDR3 is 11 residues. Trimming left V 6 bases short and J 3 bases short, with 4 bases between. CDR3 sequence reads: CASSQTDTQYF. CDR3 in DNA: TGTGCCAGCAGCCAAACAGATACGCAGTATTTT.

CDR3 loop: CASSQDRAGEGKLFF. As DNA, the CDR3 is TGCGCCAGCAGCCAAGATCGGGCAGGGGAGGGAAAACTGTTTTTT. The chain links TRBV4-3 to TRBJ1-4; D possibly corresponds to TRBD1 (6 bases). Germline V CDR1 and CDR2: LGHNA, YSLEER. The CDR3 extends over 15 amino acids. Trimming removed 0 bases at V and 10 bases at J, with 15 bases between.

This chain links TRBV7-2 with TRBJ2-5; D ambiguous. This CDR3 comprises 14 residues. The germline V gene has CDR1 SGHTA and CDR2 FQGNSA. Between the trimmed V and J ends, which lost 5 bases and 3 bases, there was a span of 13 bases. The CDR3 loop is CASSNTNAEETQYF. Here the CDR3 DNA reads TGTGCCAGCAGCAACACCAATGCGGAAGAGACCCAGTACTTC.

This chain connects TRBV5-8 to TRBJ1-6; D is unclear. CDR3 length: 15 residues. CDR1 SGHTS and CDR2 YDEGEE come from the germline V gene. Trimming cost V 6 bases and J 7 bases, with 17 bases left between them. The CDR3 DNA is TGTGCCAGCACCAAGCGTGCGGGGTGGAATTCACCCCTCCACTTT. It codes for CASTKRAGWNSPLHF.

The V and J genes are TRBV6-1 and TRBJ1-5; perhaps TRBD1 as D (5 bases). The CDR3 is 13 amino acids. Trimming took 3 bases from V and 4 from J, leaving 7 bases between them. Germline V gene lookup returns CDR1 MNHNS and CDR2 SASEGT. CDR3 amino acids: CASSDQGNQPQHF. Here the CDR3 DNA reads TGTGCCAGCAGTGATCAGGGAAATCAGCCCCAGCATTTT.

The chain couples TRBV9 to TRBJ1-1; no definite D call. The CDR3 is 15 amino acids. V was clipped by 4 bases and J by 7 bases, with 20 bases between them. Germline CDR1 is SGDLS and CDR2 is YYNGEE. CDR3 nucleotide sequence: TGTGCCAGCAGCTCCATCGATTACGCTGGTCTTGAAGCTTTCTTT. Translation gives CASSSIDYAGLEAFF.

The chain recombines TRBV6-5 with TRBJ1-2, with a weak D call TRBD1 (5 bases). Germline V gene sequence: CDR1 MNHEY, CDR2 SVGAGI. The CDR3 consists of 13 residues. V was pared by 7 bases and J by 4 bases, with 13 bases between. Written as DNA, the CDR3 is TGTGCCAGCACACAGGAGCCACTCTATGGCTACACCTTC. Amino acid sequence: CASTQEPLYGYTF.

This chain links TRBV25-1 with TRBJ2-7; 14 nucleotides align to TRBD2. V shed 2 bases, J shed 3 bases, and the junction held 3 bases outside the gene matches. In germline, CDR1 is MGHDK, CDR2 SYGVNS. The length of the CDR3 is 16 residues. CDR3 amino acids: CASSEAGTSGSYEQYF. In nucleotides, the CDR3 is TGTGCCAGCAGTGAAGCCGGGACTAGCGGGAGCTACGAGCAGTACTTC.

The chain uses TRBV24-1 and TRBJ1-1, with D perhaps matching TRBD1 (5 bases). The CDR3 spans 15 residues. V gave up 4 bases and J gave up 5 bases, with 16 bases separating them. Germline V CDR1 and CDR2: KGHDR, SFDVKD. The CDR3 bases are TGTGCCACCAGTGAGAGTACGACGGGGGAAACTGAAGCTTTCTTT. Translation: CATSESTTGETEAFF.

This clone has only a few counts. J is TRBJ2-7 and V is TRBV6-2 or TRBV6-3; D remains ambiguous. CDR3 length: 12 residues. The germline V gene has CDR1 MNHEY and CDR2 SVGEGT. V lost 5 bases and J 4 bases, leaving 9 bases between the germline ends. In DNA form, the CDR3 reads TGTGCCAGCAGTCGTCCCTCATACGAGCAGTACGTC. Its protein is CASSRPSYEQYV.

The CDR3 loop is CASSPLQGELFGYTF. CDR3 DNA: TGTGCCAGCAGCCCACTACAGGGTGAACTATTCGGCTACACCTTC. The V call is TRBV5-6, the J call TRBJ1-2, with D possibly TRBD1 on 6 matching bases. Germline V lookup: CDR1 SGHDT, CDR2 YYEEEE. The CDR3 is 15 residues long. The V gene lost 4 bases and the J gene lost 8 bases, with 21 bases spanning the gap.

J is TRBJ2-2 and V is TRBV7-9; D unresolved. The CDR3 is 12 amino acids. Per the germline V gene, CDR1 is SEHNR and CDR2 is FQNEAQ (reference sequence). V was pared by 5 bases and J by 6 bases, with 7 bases between. CDR3 sequence reads: CASSPGAGELFF. CDR3 DNA: TGTGCCAGCAGCCCTGGGGCCGGGGAGCTGTTTTTT.

The J gene is TRBJ1-5, the V gene TRBV18; no definite D call. V gave up 6 bases and J gave up 4 bases, with 10 bases separating them. Germline CDR1 KGHSH, CDR2 LQKENI. This CDR3 comprises 13 residues. The CDR3 spells CASSWVDNQPQHF. The CDR3 nucleotides are TGTGCCAGCTCCTGGGTCGATAATCAGCCCCAGCATTTT.

The CDR3, as DNA: TGTGCCATCAGTGAGTTCAGGGCTTACGAGCAGTACTTC. This sequence encodes CAISEFRAYEQYF. V gene TRBV10-3 combines with J gene TRBJ2-7; possible D gene TRBD1, 5 bases. In germline, CDR1 is ENHRY, CDR2 SYGVKD. V gave up 1 base and J gave up 4 bases, with 8 bases separating them. The CDR3 is made up of 13 amino acids.

The chain carries TRBV6-2 or TRBV6-3 and TRBJ1-5; 7 bases line up with TRBD1. J gave up 0 bases and V 2 bases, and 4 bases lay outside the gene matches. CDR3 length: 16 residues. Per the germline V gene, CDR1 is MNHEY and CDR2 is SVGEGT. CDR3 DNA sequence: TGTGCCAGCAGTTACACGGGACAGAATAGCAATCAGCCCCAGCATTTT. The encoded protein is CASSYTGQNSNQPQHF.

The CDR3 sequence is CAVQGGGTDTQYF. In DNA form, the CDR3 reads TGTGCCGTACAGGGGGGCGGCACAGATACGCAGTATTTT. V is TRBV28 and J is TRBJ2-3; 8 bases map to TRBD1. With 11 bases clipped from V and 1 base from J, the junction kept 5 bases outside the gene matches. Per germline, CDR1 MDHEN and CDR2 SYDVKM. The CDR3 consists of 13 residues.

This rearrangement joins TRBV2 to TRBJ2-5; D not certain. The CDR3 runs 14 residues. Germline CDR1 is SNHLY and CDR2 is FYNNEI. The germline V and J ends were trimmed by 5 bases and 3 bases, with 13 bases remaining between them. CDR3 sequence reads: CASSQRYSEETQYF. The CDR3 DNA reads TGTGCCAGCAGTCAAAGGTACAGCGAAGAGACCCAGTACTTC.

This rearrangement joins TRBV7-6 to TRBJ2-5, with 10 positions matching TRBD2. Germline-derived CDR1 and CDR2 are SGHVS and FNYEAQ. The CDR3 covers 17 residues. Germline trimming cut 5 bases from V and 5 bases from J; bases unmatched to any gene: 14. CDR3 DNA: TGTGCCAGCAGCCCAAAAGCGAGTACTAGCGGGACCGAGACCCAGTACTTC. Residues: CASSPKASTSGTETQYF.

The rearrangement uses TRBV2 and TRBJ1-4; D is perhaps TRBD1 (6 bases). The CDR3 has 15 amino acids. Germline V lookup: CDR1 SNHLY, CDR2 FYNNEI. Trimming cost V 5 bases and J 3 bases, with 13 bases left between them. This CDR3 is CASSTRGQANEKLFF. Written as DNA, the CDR3 is TGTGCCAGCAGTACCCGGGGACAAGCTAATGAAAAACTGTTTTTT.

The chain combines TRBV6-2 or TRBV6-3 with TRBJ2-3; 10 nucleotides align to TRBD1. CDR1 and CDR2 from the germline V gene are MNHEY and SVGEGT. Losses at the gene ends were 4 bases for V and 5 bases for J; bases not matched to a gene: 15. The CDR3 covers 18 residues. The CDR3 nucleotides are TGTGCCAGCAGTTCCACACACACTGACAGGGGGCAGGTAGATACGCAGTATTTT. Translating gives CASSSTHTDRGQVDTQYF.

The V and J genes are TRBV10-3 and TRBJ1-4; 7 bases agree with TRBD1. The CDR3 is 14 residues long. CDR1 ENHRY and CDR2 SYGVKD come from the germline V gene. V lost 2 bases, J lost 7 bases, and 4 bases stayed unmatched. The CDR3 reads CAISEDRVTEKLFF. CDR3 nucleotides: TGTGCCATCAGTGAGGACAGGGTTACTGAAAAACTGTTTTTT.

This chain joins TRBV10-3 and TRBJ2-3; TRBD2 agrees at 8 bases. V shed 6 bases and J 2 bases; nucleotides not matched to a gene: 13. CDR1 ENHRY and CDR2 SYGVKD come from the germline V gene. This CDR3 contains 17 residues. CDR3 nucleotides: TGTGCCATCAGCGATTTGACTAGCGTCGAAAACACAGATACGCAGTATTTT. Translation: CAISDLTSVENTDTQYF.